These 25 T cell receptor beta chains share one sample of origin, sequenced in a study of T cells after yellow fever vaccination. Via MiXCR, TCRdb re-called the 5' RACE reads, giving one row per CDR3 protein. The table shows about 130,000 distinct CDR3 sequences, with over 8% occurring only once. Specimen: CD8+ T cells sorted from PBMCs, collected on the day of the yellow fever booster vaccination. The receptors were sampled from a man aged 18 to 30 who received the YFV17D yellow fever vaccine.

In its sample, this clonotype was seen a few times. This rearrangement joins TRBV20-1 to TRBJ2-5, with 9 bases fitting TRBD2. Germline V gene sequence: CDR1 DFQATT, CDR2 SNEGSKA (reference sequence). The CDR3 is made up of 15 amino acids. The J segment lost 5 bases and the V segment lost 1 base, leaving 8 bases of the junction unmatched. DNA of the CDR3: TGCAGTGCTAGAGTGGAAGCGGGGGGAGGCGAGACCCAGTACTTC. The encoded protein is CSARVEAGGGETQYF.

This clonotype turned up a few times. The rearrangement links TRBV4-1 to TRBJ2-3, with D possibly matching TRBD1 (5 bases). CDR1 and CDR2 from the germline V gene are MGHRA and YSYEKL. The CDR3 is 15 residues long. V lost 3 bases to trimming and J lost 6 bases, with 16 bases between them. CDR3 in amino acids: CASSHQGTGDDTQYF. The CDR3 DNA follows: TGCGCCAGCAGCCACCAGGGTACTGGAGACGATACGCAGTATTTT.

This clonotype occurred a few times. This chain uses TRBV4-3 with TRBJ2-7; 10 nucleotides line up with TRBD1. Germline values: CDR1 LGHNA, CDR2 YSLEER. The CDR3 sequence is 14 residues long. V dropped 4 bases and J dropped 5; count of bases not matched to a gene: 5. DNA of the CDR3: TGCGCCAGCAGCCGGGACAGGGGTCACGACGAGCAGTACTTC. Its translation is CASSRDRGHDEQYF.

The J gene is TRBJ2-7, the V gene TRBV29-1; D might be TRBD1 or TRBD2, each matching 6 bases. The CDR3 spans 13 residues. CDR1 is SQVTM, CDR2 ANQGSEA, per germline. Deletions cut 2 bases from V and 3 bases from J, with 11 bases between. DNA of the CDR3: TGCAGCGTTGAAAGGAGGGACAACTACGAGCAGTACTTC. Its protein product is CSVERRDNYEQYF.

This chain uses TRBV5-6 with TRBJ2-1; TRBD2 matches 11 bases. This CDR3 has 13 residues. Germline V gene sequence: CDR1 SGHDT, CDR2 YYEEEE. V gave up 5 bases and J gave up 8 bases; unmatched junction bases: 3. CDR3 region: CASRLTSGDEQFF. CDR3 sequence (DNA): TGTGCCAGCAGACTGACTAGCGGGGATGAGCAGTTCTTC.

This clonotype was seen only a few times. The rearrangement uses TRBV4-1 and TRBJ2-7, with 9 bases aligning to TRBD2. V lost 4 bases, J lost 7 bases, and 11 bases stayed unmatched. This CDR3 has 15 amino acids. Germline CDR1 is MGHRA and CDR2 is YSYEKL. CDR3 DNA sequence: TGCGCCAGCAGCCCGGGCGGGGGGGCGGAAGGAGAGCAGTACGTC. Translating it yields CASSPGGGAEGEQYV.

V gene TRBV4-2 combines with J gene TRBJ1-1; 8 nucleotides match TRBD1. The CDR3 is 17 amino acids. V lost 2 bases and J lost 5; bases outside the gene matches: 13. Germline V gene sequence: CDR1 LGHNA, CDR2 YNFKEQ. CDR3 nucleotides: TGTGCCAGCAGCCAACCTGGACAGGGCGGGTTGGGTACTGAAGCTTTCTTT. Translated, it gives CASSQPGQGGLGTEAFF.

The V and J genes are TRBV14 and TRBJ1-1, with 7 nucleotides matching TRBD1. CDR3 size: 14 residues. The germline CDR1 and CDR2 sequences are SGHDN and FVKESK. J gave up 0 bases and V 6 bases, and 4 bases lay outside the gene matches. As DNA, the CDR3 is TGTGCCAGCAGTCCCGACAGGGTGAACACTGAAGCTTTCTTT. It encodes CASSPDRVNTEAFF.

This clonotype was seen a few times. CDR3 sequence reads: CSARAIGTSVYEQYV. For the CDR3, the DNA is TGCAGTGCTAGAGCAATTGGGACTAGTGTCTACGAGCAGTACGTC. This chain joins TRBV20-1 and TRBJ2-7; 8 positions match TRBD2. Germline CDR1 DFQATT, CDR2 SNEGSKA (reference sequence). The CDR3 sequence is 15 residues long. J gave up 3 bases and V 1 base, and 8 bases lay outside the gene matches.

The J gene is TRBJ1-2, the V gene TRBV5-1, with D maybe TRBD1 (5 bases). Trimming removed 1 base at V and 8 bases at J, with 18 bases between. Looked up from germline, CDR1 is SGHRS and CDR2 is YFSETQ. CDR3 length: 15 amino acids. The CDR3 protein is CASSLSPGRDTGYTF. CDR3 in DNA: TGCGCCAGCAGCTTGTCTCCAGGGAGAGATACGGGCTACACCTTC.

The J gene is TRBJ1-2, the V gene TRBV7-8; 9 bases agree with TRBD1. This CDR3 comprises 13 residues. The J segment lost 8 bases and the V segment lost 5 bases, leaving 6 bases of the junction unmatched. Germline CDR1 is SGHVS and CDR2 is FQNEAQ. This CDR3 is CASSNYRGLGYTF. CDR3 bases: TGTGCCAGCAGCAATTACAGGGGGCTGGGCTACACCTTC.

The chain employs TRBV21-1 and TRBJ2-7; the D call of TRBD1 is as the table states it, not checked on the DNA. TRBV21-1 is termed a pseudogene. The length of the CDR3 is 15 residues. The CDR3 nucleotides are TGTGCCAGCAGCAAAAAACCACCGGGGGGCTACGAGCAGTACTTC. This sequence encodes CASSKKPPGGYEQYF.

In the case of this clonotype: This clone may be a read error of a much larger clone one base away. This rearrangement joins TRBV28 to TRBJ2-7; no clear D. CDR1 and CDR2 (germline): MDHEN, SYDVKM. The V and J ends lost 3 bases and 7 bases respectively, with 13 bases between them. The CDR3 runs to 13 residues. The DNA for the CDR3 is TGTGCCAGCAGTTTTCGCGGATACAATGAGCAGTACTTC. Its protein product is CASSFRGYNEQYF.

The chain uses TRBV7-2 and TRBJ2-2; D not resolved. Trimming took 4 bases from V and 4 from J, leaving 4 bases between them. CDR3 size: 12 residues. The germline gives CDR1 SGHTA, CDR2 FQGNSA. The CDR3 here is CASSYPTGELFF. DNA for the CDR3: TGTGCCAGCAGCTACCCCACCGGGGAGCTGTTTTTT.

This clonotype was detected a few times. J is TRBJ1-4 and V is TRBV13; 8 bases are a match to TRBD1. This CDR3 region has 16 residues. Per the germline V gene, CDR1 is PRHDT and CDR2 is FYEKMQ (reference sequence). V was clipped by 5 bases and J by 6 bases; unmatched bases: 11. In nucleotides, the CDR3 is TGTGCCAGCAGCCTACGACAGGGGAGGGCCTATGAAAAACTGTTTTTT. Its protein is CASSLRQGRAYEKLFF.

V is TRBV7-2 and J is TRBJ2-7; no clear D gene. Per germline, CDR1 SGHTA and CDR2 FQGNSA. The CDR3 is made up of 13 amino acids. The V end lost 5 bases, the J end lost 1 base, and 9 bases lay between the germline ends. CDR3: CASSHDRSYEQYF. The DNA of the CDR3 is TGTGCCAGCAGCCACGATAGATCCTACGAGCAGTACTTC. Using reference TRBV7-2 and TRBJ2-7 for the parts outside the CDR3, the full variable domain is GAGVSQSPSNKVTEKGKDVELRCDPISGHTALYWYRQSLGQGLEFLIYFQGNSAPDKSGLPSDRFSAERTGGSVSTLTIQRTQQEDSAVYLCASSHDRSYEQYFGPGTRLTVT.

The rearrangement joins TRBV5-4 to TRBJ1-2, with D uncertain. Germline V gives CDR1 SGHNT, CDR2 YYREEE (reference sequence). With 4 bases removed from V and 5 bases from J, the gap between germline ends came to 12 bases. This CDR3 spans 13 amino acids. As DNA, the CDR3 is TGTGCCAGCAGCCACGCCTGGGGTTATGGCTACACCTTC. It translates to CASSHAWGYGYTF.

This clonotype showed up just a few times. The J gene is TRBJ2-3, the V gene TRBV4-1; 8 bases are shared with TRBD2. After removal of 5 bases from V and 0 bases from J, the junction contained 10 bases not matched to a gene. CDR3 length: 17 amino acids. Germline V gives CDR1 MGHRA, CDR2 YSYEKL. The CDR3 coding sequence is TGCGCCAGCAGCACCCGCGGGGGGCGGAGTAGCACAGATACGCAGTATTTT. Translation gives CASSTRGGRSSTDTQYF.

This clonotype was seen a handful of times. The chain couples TRBV20-1 to TRBJ1-1; perhaps TRBD1 as D (6 bases). The CDR3 spans 13 residues. The V end lost 0 bases, the J end lost 6 bases, and 11 bases lay between the germline ends. CDR1 and CDR2 from the germline V gene are DFQATT and SNEGSKA (reference sequence). The CDR3 here is CSARDQGYSEAFF. The CDR3 nucleotides read TGCAGTGCTAGAGACCAGGGGTACTCTGAAGCTTTCTTT.

The CDR3 region has the DNA TGCAGCGTTGAAGGAGGCGGGACTGGCTACAATGAGCAGTTCTTC. Its translation is CSVEGGGTGYNEQFF. The chain joins TRBV29-1 to TRBJ2-1, with D possibly being TRBD2 (6 bases). The germline V gene has CDR1 SQVTM and CDR2 ANQGSEA. CDR3 length: 15 residues. V was cut by 1 base and J by 3 bases, with 13 bases left in between.

This clonotype was observed a handful of times. The chain combines TRBV29-1 with TRBJ1-5, with D tentatively TRBD1 (5 bases). The CDR3 covers 14 residues. V lost 5 bases and J 0 bases, leaving 11 bases between the germline ends. Germline loops: CDR1 SQVTM, CDR2 ANQGSEA. DNA of the CDR3: TGCAGCGTTTCTCAGGGTGATAGCAATCAGCCCCAGCATTTT. Translated: CSVSQGDSNQPQHF.

In DNA form, the CDR3 reads TGCGCCAGCAGCTTGTTGCGGGGGTCGGGAGAGACCCAGTACTTC. This codes for CASSLLRGSGETQYF. The V and J genes are TRBV5-1 and TRBJ2-5; 7 bases are shared with TRBD2. CDR1 and CDR2 from the germline V gene are SGHRS and YFSETQ. V lost 1 base and J lost 4; bases outside the gene matches: 7. The CDR3 length is 15 residues.

The gene calls are TRBV6-2 or TRBV6-3 and TRBJ2-3; D not certain. V dropped 2 bases and J dropped 2 bases, with 8 bases sitting between them. Germline V gene lookup returns CDR1 MNHEY and CDR2 SVGEGT. The CDR3 consists of 14 residues. The CDR3 sequence is CASSYLPYTDTQYF. DNA for the CDR3: TGTGCCAGCAGTTACCTACCCTACACAGATACGCAGTATTTT.

There are a few counts of this clonotype. This rearrangement joins TRBV6-6 to TRBJ2-3; D may be TRBD2 (5 bases). V lost 2 bases, J lost 0 bases, and 12 bases lay in between. The CDR3 is 16 amino acids. The germline V gene has CDR1 MNHNY and CDR2 SVGAGI (reference sequence). CDR3: CASSYPAGYSTDTQYF. The CDR3 DNA is TGTGCCAGCAGTTACCCTGCGGGTTATAGCACAGATACGCAGTATTTT.

The V gene is TRBV9, the J gene TRBJ1-1; D is uncertain. The CDR3 has 16 amino acids. The V end was cut by 4 bases, the J end by 1 base, with 17 bases between. CDR1 is SGDLS, CDR2 YYNGEE, per germline. The CDR3 DNA is TGTGCCAGCAGCCCTCCTTTGGTCAGGAAGAACACTGAAGCTTTCTTT. Amino acid sequence: CASSPPLVRKNTEAFF. Based on the CDR3 plus reference TRBV9 and TRBJ1-1, the full variable domain is DSGVTQTPKHLITATGQRVTLRCSPRSGDLSVYWYQQSLDQGLQFLIQYYNGEERAKGNILERFSAQQFPDLHSELNLSSLELGDSALYFCASSPPLVRKNTEAFFGQGTRLTVV.